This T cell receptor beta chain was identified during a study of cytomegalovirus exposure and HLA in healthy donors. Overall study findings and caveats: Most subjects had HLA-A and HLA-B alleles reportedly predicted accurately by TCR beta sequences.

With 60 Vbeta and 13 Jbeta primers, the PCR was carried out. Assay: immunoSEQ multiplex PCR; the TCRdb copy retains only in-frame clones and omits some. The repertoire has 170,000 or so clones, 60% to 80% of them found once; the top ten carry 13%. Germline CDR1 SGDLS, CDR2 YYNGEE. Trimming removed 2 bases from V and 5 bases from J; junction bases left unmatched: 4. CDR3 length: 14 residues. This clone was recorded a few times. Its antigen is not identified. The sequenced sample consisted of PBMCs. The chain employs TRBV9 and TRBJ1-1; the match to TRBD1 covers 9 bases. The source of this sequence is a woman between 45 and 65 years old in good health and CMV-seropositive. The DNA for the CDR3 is TGTGCCAGCAGCGTTGGACAGGGGAGGACTGAAGCTTTCTTT. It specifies CASSVGQGRTEAFF.